This T cell receptor beta chain emerged from a study of blood T cell repertoires in COVID-19. On the study more broadly: The United States, Italy and Spain supplied acute and convalescent COVID-19 samples.

Per germline, CDR1 ENHRY and CDR2 SYGVKD. The CDR3 totals 14 residues. V lost 3 bases and J lost 5, with 13 bases in between. Here immunoSEQ multiplex PCR was the method, and the copy in TCRdb shows in-frame clones only, minus some. There are approximately 53,000 clones in the sample; 87% occur only once, and roughly 21% lies in the top ten. Those enrolled in Seattle joined during active infection and were followed longitudinally afterward. The chain combines TRBV10-3 with TRBJ1-1, with D perhaps matching TRBD1 (5 bases). The sample taken for sequencing was peripheral blood. This clonotype was obtained from a woman aged 80 or over with COVID-19, enrolled during active disease. The CDR3 here is CAISDGGPGTEAFF. For the CDR3, the DNA is TGTGCCATCAGTGATGGTGGGCCAGGGACTGAAGCTTTCTTT.